Reported below is one T cell receptor (beta chain). Its antigen has not been determined. No much larger clone exists at a distance of one base, and base qualities are not known. The donors were some 39 Caucasian individuals from Russia, aged about 6 to 100 years, who were systemically healthy. Each donor gave 9 to 10 milliliters of peripheral blood, collected into EDTA-treated Vacutainer tubes. Ficoll-Paque density-gradient centrifugation was used to isolate PBMCs, with at least 6.5 million per sample. Total RNA was extracted from PBMCs with Trizol reagent, with at least 5.5 micrograms obtained per sample. For every donor, an aliquot of PBMCs went through flow cytometry to measure the percentages of naive CD45RAhigh/CD27high T cells. This sample stems from a study of blood T cells in healthy people across ages (dated by TCRdb to between 2014 and 2017). Study-level background: In model experiments, roughly one uniquely barcoded TCR beta cDNA molecule per two T cells was captured by template switching. Age-related changes in TCR beta repertoire diversity were measured in the study by deep sequencing normalized with unique cDNA molecular identifiers. Donors were grouped into four age groups: young (average approximately 15 years), middle-aged (under 40), aged (62) and long-lived (approximately 82). To avoid experimental bias, donors of different ages were spread randomly across the sequencing lanes. Using the same blood draw, the study looked at two additional independent replicas of 1 million unique cDNA reads for two donors, one aged 18 to 29 and the other aged 80 or older.

The paper's findings and limits, for the study overall: Because the CMV infection status of the donors was unknown, age-related changes in expanded clonotypes may potentially have been confounded. Bulk unsorted PBMC profiling prevented conclusive comparison of naive and antigen-experienced compartments. Total diversity estimates from one million sequenced T cells were considered lower bounds and underestimates. Compared with the aged group, more naive CD4+ T cells, fewer expanded clones and increased TCR diversity were shown by the long-lived group, suggesting age selection. As age increased, observed TCR beta diversity per million T cells dropped in a roughly linear way, and a significant reduction was already evident by age about 40. A strong correlation was found between observed TCR beta diversity and the percentage of naive T cells measured by flow cytometry.

Library preparation was by 5' RACE. Instrument used: Illumina HiSeq 2500. A second PCR of about 6 to 12 cycles was run with a J-beta primer mix and a sample-barcoded 5' primer. A template-switch 5' adaptor carrying 12 random nucleotides introduced a unique molecular identifier onto each TCR beta cDNA molecule. Each sample yielded at least 2.5 million CDR3-containing paired-end reads. First-strand cDNA was synthesized from all RNA with the Mint cDNA synthesis kit, primed by a TRBC-specific oligonucleotide. Following uracil-DNA glycosylase treatment, all cDNA underwent a first 18-cycle PCR with the universal primers M1SS and BC2_uni_R. From the authors' description of their analysis: Each sample was normalized by randomly selecting 1 million high-quality reads, each carrying a distinct molecular identifier. Reads sharing molecular identifiers were discarded rather than binned into consensus sequences. MiTCR, set to a Q25 quality threshold and the strictest error-elimination algorithm, was used for CDR3 identification, clonotype clustering and error correction. Lower-bound total TCR beta diversity was estimated with a nonparametric unseen species model using Euler transformation. In TCRdb, the public reads were trimmed at Q25 with fastp and aligned with MiXCR, with productive beta chains retained. Merged by CDR3 protein, the rows form single entries marked with the most common genes and DNA. The V and J calls come from TCRdb's annotation, not from the publication. Across this sample there are about 800,000 distinct CDR3 sequences, with 58% seen only once. The ten largest account for around 22% of the sample.

Ends trimmed: V by 2 bases, J by 7 bases; bases unmatched to a gene: 6. The CDR3 sequence holds 15 residues, the cysteine and phenylalanine included. Only the CDR3 region is kept as DNA, spanning 45 bases read in frame from base 1. From a lookup of the germline V gene, CDR1 and CDR2 are MNHEY and SVGAGI. The TCR comes from a young man in good health. The sequencing input was blood. Here the chain combines TRBV6-5 and TRBJ1-4; TRBD1 fits 8 bases in the junction. CDR3 reads: CASSYGGQAGEKLFF. The DNA sequence is given as TGTGCCAGCAGTTACGGGGGACAGGCAGGTGAAAAACTGTTTTTT.